A single sample gave rise to the 5 T cell receptor beta chains below, sequenced in a study of T cell responses to AZD1222 COVID-19 vaccine (TCRdb year 2021). The time point label corresponds to: about 28 days (+/-7) after the second vaccine dose. The library relied on the immunoSEQ multiplex PCR assay. Entries here come from immuneACCESS through TCRdb and include only in-frame sequences with V and J called. Some clones fail to appear in such tables; in the studies checked, an unresolved V gene covers under half of the shortfall, and the cause of the remainder is unknown. The sample table lists fewer than 110,000 clones, approximately 87% of them with a count of one. The ten largest clones take up roughly 10% of the sample. This specimen was peripheral blood, taken 28 days after the second AZD1222 dose. These receptors all stem from an adult who received the AZD1222 COVID-19 vaccine.

This clone was counted only a few times. The chain combines TRBV3-1 (or the pseudogene TRBV3-2) with TRBJ1-5; D gene uncertain. CDR3 length equals 15 residues. Germline values: CDR1 LGHDT, CDR2 YNNKEL (reference sequence). Trimming removed 4 bases at V and 1 base at J, with 11 bases between. The CDR3 sequence is CASSLSTASNQPQHF. CDR3 DNA: TGTGCCAGCAGCCTGTCAACGGCCAGCAATCAGCCCCAGCATTTT.

This sequence joins TRBV6-6 and TRBJ1-2; 9 positions match TRBD1. With V trimmed by 5 bases and J by 6 bases, 7 bases remained unmatched. The CDR3 covers 14 residues. Germline assignment: CDR1 MNHNY and CDR2 SVGAGI (reference sequence). This CDR3 reads CASSHARDRDGYTF. The CDR3 coding sequence is TGTGCCAGCAGTCACGCTAGGGACAGGGATGGCTACACCTTC.

This clone is a singleton in its sample. The chain joins TRBV7-3 to TRBJ1-1, with D possibly matching TRBD1 (5 bases). Trimming took 3 bases from V and 1 from J, leaving 12 bases between them. The CDR3 is 15 amino acids. Germline CDR1 SGHTA, CDR2 FQGTGA. CDR3 nucleotide sequence: TGTGCCAGCAGCTTGTCGACAGTTAAGAACACTGAAGCTTTCTTT. As protein: CASSLSTVKNTEAFF.

V and J are TRBV19 and TRBJ2-3; 10 positions match TRBD2. Germline V lookup: CDR1 LNHDA, CDR2 SQIVND (reference sequence). Trimming at V came to 3 bases and at J to 0 bases, leaving 3 bases not matched to a gene. The CDR3 is made up of 16 amino acids. The CDR3 nucleotides are TGTGCCAGTAGTATCCGGACTAGCGGTAGCACAGATACGCAGTATTTT. Translated, it gives CASSIRTSGSTDTQYF.

The chain combines TRBV3-1 (or the pseudogene TRBV3-2) with TRBJ1-1; D uncertain. This CDR3 has 18 residues. The V gene lost 0 bases and the J gene lost 0 bases, with 17 bases spanning the gap. Germline V gene sequence: CDR1 LGHDT, CDR2 YNNKEL (reference sequence). CDR3 sequence (DNA): TGTGCCAGCAGCCAAGATTTGATTATGGGGAGAATGAACACTGAAGCTTTCTTT. Translating it yields CASSQDLIMGRMNTEAFF.